This T cell receptor (beta chain) emerged from a study of T cells in Graves' hyperthyroidism and ophthalmopathy. General study findings and limits: Blood also showed most of the thyroid clonotypes that were expanded above 0.001. From stable hyperthyroidism, ophthalmopathy was set apart by a 13 V-J model.

What was amplified from RNA transcripts were TCR beta CDR3 regions. HTBI primers were the set used in a first-round RT-PCR of the TCR CDR3. TCRdb passed the multiplex PCR reads through MiXCR, listing each CDR3 protein once. The sample contains around 720,000 distinct CDR3 sequences, about a third of which appear only once. When ophthalmopathy did not progress within 18 months, Graves' hyperthyroidism was considered stable. Researchers barred patients who had uncontrolled infection, other autoimmune disease, pregnancy or lactation. Details on this clonotype: The antigen is undetermined.

Germline CDR1 is SQVTM and CDR2 is ANQGSEA. V gave up 6 bases and J gave up 8 bases, with 4 bases separating them. The CDR3 contains 8 residues. The TCR originated in a woman between 40 and 55 years old with Graves' hyperthyroidism. This rearrangement joins TRBV29-1 to TRBJ2-5, with D uncertain. The sequencing input was blood. The CDR3 sequence is CSVATQYF. The CDR3 DNA is TGCAGCGTCGCTACCCAGTACTTC.